Presented here are 27 T cell receptor beta chains from one specimen sequenced in a study of tumor and adjacent non-tumor tissue in lung cancer. This sample's RNA came from whole unsorted tissue. A modified ARM-PCR protocol with three rounds of nested PCR amplified TCRbeta. TCRdb itself ran the multiplex PCR reads through MiXCR, one entry per CDR3 protein. Of about 82,000 distinct CDR3 sequences in the sample, around four fifths were seen once. The sequenced sample was lung tumor tissue. These receptors were collected from a woman aged 50 to 65 with non-small cell lung cancer.

A few counts support this clonotype. This may stem from a read error, because a much larger clone lies one nucleotide away. The conserved phenylalanine or tryptophan is not found at the CDR3 terminus, so this likely reflects a read error. The V call is TRBV7-9, the J call TRBJ2-1, with D possibly being TRBD1 (5 bases). The CDR3 is made up of 12 amino acids. Germline loops: CDR1 SEHNR, CDR2 FQNEAQ (reference sequence). V was pared by 10 bases and J by 7 bases, with 14 bases between. The CDR3 coding sequence is TGTGCCAAAGAGACAGAATCGAATGAGCAGTTCTTA. Amino acid sequence: CAKETESNEQFL.

On this clonotype: The junction shows a germline mismatch at one end, possibly a read error. The chain links TRBV11-2 to TRBJ1-2; TRBD1 might be the D (5 bases). Germline CDR1 and CDR2: SGHAT and FQNNGV. CDR3 length equals 13 residues. The CDR3: CASRLRVGDGYTF. The CDR3 DNA reads TGTGCCAGCAGACTCAGGGTGGGTGACGGCTACACTTTC.

For this clonotype: A junction boundary mismatches the germline segment, possibly from a read error. J is TRBJ2-5 and V is TRBV11-2; the match to TRBD2 covers 8 bases. The germline gives CDR1 SGHAT, CDR2 FQNNGV. The CDR3 contains 13 residues. The CDR3 DNA is TGTGCCAGCAGCTTAGAGGCTAGCGGGCGAATGCAATTC. Residues: CASSLEASGRMQF.

In regard to this clonotype: This may come from a read error, since a much larger clone is one base off. The chain couples TRBV20-1 to TRBJ1-4; D gene unclear. This CDR3 region has 14 residues. Germline lookup yields CDR1 DFQATT and CDR2 SNEGSKA (reference sequence). CDR3: CTAGGLSTNEKLFF. CDR3 nucleotide sequence: TGCACTGCTGGAGGACTGTCAACTAATGAAAAACTGTTTTTT.

A remark on this clonotype: The CDR3 does not end in the conserved phenylalanine or tryptophan, so this is likely a read error. The chain links TRBV12-3 or TRBV12-4 to TRBJ2-7; D remains ambiguous. The CDR3 sequence is 15 residues long. V dropped 8 bases and J dropped 8 bases, with 25 bases sitting between them. Written as DNA, the CDR3 is TGTGCCAGCCCCTTAATCGGCGGTCAGTATGTCAAGCAGTACATC. This gives the protein CASPLIGGQYVKQYI.

About this clonotype: Relative to the germline gene, one junction end is altered; a read error may explain this. The V and J genes are TRBV10-3 and TRBJ2-1; 10 nucleotides line up with TRBD2. CDR1 and CDR2 (germline): ENHRY, SYGVKD. The CDR3 loop spans 18 amino acids. The DNA of the CDR3 is TGTGCCATCAGTGGGGGACTAGCGTTCTCCCTAGGGTACAATGAGCGGTTCTTC. Encoded protein: CAISGGLAFSLGYNERFF.

The chain has TRBV19 and TRBJ1-3; 10 positions agree with TRBD1. There are 13 residues in the CDR3. CDR1 LNHDA and CDR2 SQIVND come from the germline V gene (reference sequence). The V segment lost 8 bases and the J segment 5 bases; nucleotides outside the gene matches: 3. This CDR3 is CASPDRGRNTIYF. The CDR3 DNA reads TGTGCCAGTCCGGACAGGGGGAGAAACACCATATATTTT.

Worth noting for this clonotype: The CDR3 does not end in the conserved phenylalanine or tryptophan, so this is likely a read error. V usage is TRBV10-3 and J usage is TRBJ1-6; D gene uncertain. Looked up from germline, CDR1 is ENHRY and CDR2 is SYGVKD. This CDR3 spans 16 amino acids. With 4 bases removed from V and 8 bases from J, the gap between germline ends came to 18 bases. CDR3 region: CAISGSGRADDSPLHL. The CDR3 DNA is TGTGCCATCAGTGGGAGCGGGCGGGCGGATGATTCACCCCTCCACCTT.

This clonotype was seen ten or more times. V gene TRBV28 combines with J gene TRBJ2-1, with TRBD2 matching 7 bases. The length of the CDR3 is 15 residues. With V trimmed by 5 bases and J by 8 bases, 12 bases remained unmatched. CDR1 MDHEN and CDR2 SYDVKM come from the germline V gene. This CDR3 reads CASSPMGGGGHEQFF. The CDR3 nucleotides read TGTGCCAGCAGTCCAATGGGGGGGGGAGGCCATGAGCAGTTCTTC.

The chain uses TRBV11-2 and TRBJ2-3, with 14 bases aligning to TRBD2. Germline lookup yields CDR1 SGHAT and CDR2 FQNNGV. There are 21 residues in the CDR3. The trim removed 8 bases at V and 0 bases at J, leaving 19 bases unmatched. CDR3 region: CASAPLIRVWTSGRSTDTQYF. The CDR3 DNA is TGTGCCAGCGCTCCTTTAATTCGGGTCTGGACTAGCGGGAGGAGCACAGATACGCAGTATTTT.

The chain joins TRBV10-1 to TRBJ2-1; 10 bases are a match to TRBD2. Germline trimming cut 9 bases from V and 6 bases from J; bases unmatched to any gene: 8. The CDR3 spans 14 residues. Germline CDR1 WNHNN, CDR2 SYGVQD (reference sequence). The CDR3 region has the DNA TGCGCCAGTATCCTAGCGGGAGATGTCAATGAGCAGTTCTTC. Amino acid sequence: CASILAGDVNEQFF.

In this sample, this clonotype turned up a few times. This rearrangement joins TRBV5-1 to TRBJ2-7; D is perhaps TRBD1 or TRBD2 (5 bases each). There are 15 residues in the CDR3. Germline V CDR1 and CDR2: SGHRS, YFSETQ. Between the trimmed V and J ends, which lost 0 bases and 2 bases, there was a span of 12 bases. CDR3 residues: CASSLAGGLAYEQYF. For the CDR3, the DNA is TGCGCCAGCAGCTTGGCTGGGGGTCTCGCCTACGAGCAGTACTTC.

A few counts support this clonotype. The junction departs from the called germline gene at one end, perhaps through a read error. The V and J genes are TRBV20-1 and TRBJ2-3, with 9 bases that match TRBD2. Germline CDR1 DFQATT, CDR2 SNEGSKA (reference sequence). The CDR3 is 13 residues long. The CDR3 spells CSAPTKAGGTQCF. The CDR3, as DNA: TGCAGTGCTCCCACCAAAGCGGGAGGCACGCAGTGTTTT.

On this clonotype itself: As the CDR3 is not closed by the conserved phenylalanine or tryptophan, this likely results from a read error. The chain recombines TRBV20-1 with TRBJ2-3, with D maybe TRBD1 (6 bases). The CDR3 contains 12 residues. Germline V gene data show CDR1 as DFQATT and CDR2 as SNEGSKA (reference sequence). V lost 5 bases and J lost 11, with 17 bases in between. The CDR3 DNA sequence: TGCAGTGCTTCCAGGGACACAGTTATGCAGTATTCT. Amino acid sequence: CSASRDTVMQYS.

This clonotype was observed at least ten times. The CDR3 loop is CSVGTVEAFF. The DNA for the CDR3 is TGCAGCGTTGGGACAGTTGAAGCTTTCTTT. The chain joins TRBV29-1 to TRBJ1-1; D is perhaps TRBD1 (6 bases). The CDR3 contains 10 residues. From germline, CDR1 is SQVTM and CDR2 ANQGSEA. V lost 4 bases and J 7 bases, leaving 7 bases between the germline ends.

This clonotype came up many times. A read error may produce the germline difference seen at one junction end. This sequence joins TRBV10-1 and TRBJ2-3, with no clear D. The CDR3 is 13 residues long. Germline values: CDR1 WNHNN, CDR2 SYGVQD (reference sequence). This chain's CDR3 is CDSSRHHTDTQYF. The CDR3 DNA reads TGCGACAGCAGTAGACACCACACAGATACGCAGTATTTT.

Regarding this clonotype: This may be a read error, as it is one base from a much larger clone. The V gene is TRBV28, the J gene TRBJ2-7; TRBD2 agrees at 10 bases. The CDR3 runs 18 residues. Trimming cost V 4 bases and J 3 bases; bases outside gene matches: 15. CDR1 MDHEN and CDR2 SYDVKM come from the germline V gene. The CDR3: CASSSEASGGFGVYEQYF. The CDR3 coding sequence is TGTGCCAGCAGTTCCGAGGCTAGCGGGGGTTTCGGGGTCTACGAGCAGTACTTC.

Only a few counts were recorded for this clonotype. It may be a read error: a sequence one base away is much more abundant. The chain has TRBV4-2 and TRBJ2-7; no definite D call. CDR1 and CDR2 (germline): LGHNA, YNFKEQ. CDR3 size: 16 residues. CDR3 in amino acids: CVSRHAVEAVPYEQYF. The CDR3 DNA sequence: TGTGTCAGCCGCCATGCAGTAGAGGCGGTCCCCTACGAGCAGTACTTC.

Worth noting for this clonotype: A much larger clone lies one base from this, so it may be a read error. The chain is built from TRBV5-1 and TRBJ2-7; D uncertain. Germline values: CDR1 SGHRS, CDR2 YFSETQ. The V and J ends lost 3 bases and 1 base respectively, with 8 bases between them. The CDR3 covers 13 residues. The CDR3 protein is CASSSSASYEQYF. The CDR3 DNA reads TGCGCCAGCAGCTCAAGTGCGTCCTACGAGCAGTACTTC.

The chain uses TRBV19 and TRBJ1-5; 7 bases agree with TRBD1. V shed 2 bases and J 2 bases; nucleotides not matched to a gene: 0. Looked up from germline, CDR1 is LNHDA and CDR2 is SQIVND (reference sequence). This CDR3 is 14 amino acids long. The CDR3 here is CASSIQGGNQPQHF. As DNA, the CDR3 is TGTGCCAGTAGTATACAGGGGGGCAATCAGCCCCAGCATTTT. The full variable domain, rest sourced from reference TRBV19 and TRBJ1-5, is DGGITQSPKYLFRKEGQNVTLSCEQNLNHDAMYWYRQDPGQGLRLIYYSQIVNDFQKGDIAEGYSVSREKKESFPLTVTSAQKNPTAFYLCASSIQGGNQPQHFGDGTRLSIL.

In the case of this clonotype: The junction differs from germline at one of its ends, possibly a read error. The chain combines TRBV6-5 with TRBJ2-3, with 10 nucleotides matching TRBD1. Germline CDR1 reads MNHEY; CDR2 reads SVGAGI. This CDR3 spans 13 amino acids. The CDR3 here is CVSRDRGTDTKYF. The DNA for the CDR3 is TGTGTCAGCAGGGACAGGGGCACAGATACGAAGTATTTT.

The CDR3, as DNA: TGTGCCAACTGTTTTGGGTGGACTTACGAGCAGTACTTC. This codes for CANCFGWTYEQYF. The chain employs TRBV12-3 or TRBV12-4 and TRBJ2-7, with TRBD2 as a possible D gene (5 bases). The length of the CDR3 is 13 residues. Trimming left V 10 bases short and J 4 bases short, with 17 bases between.

Details on this clonotype: Relative to the germline gene, one junction end is altered; a read error may explain this. The chain has TRBV11-1 and TRBJ2-2, with D unresolved. Germline CDR1 and CDR2: SGHAT and FQDESV (reference sequence). This CDR3 comprises 18 residues. The CDR3 DNA follows: TGTGCCAGCAGCGTAGCTATCAGCAGGAGTTACTACACTGGGGAGCTGTTTTTT. Amino acids: CASSVAISRSYYTGELFF.

This clonotype showed up many times. This sequence joins TRBV6-2 or TRBV6-3 and TRBJ2-3, with D perhaps TRBD1 (5 bases). Trimming left V 5 bases short and J 2 bases short, with 11 bases between. Germline CDR1 MNHEY, CDR2 SVGEGT. This CDR3 is 14 amino acids long. In DNA form, the CDR3 reads TGTGCCAGCAGTCCCGACAGAAACACAGATACGCAGTATTTT. This sequence encodes CASSPDRNTDTQYF.

This clonotype has just one count. A much bigger clone sits one base away, suggesting this may be a read error. This rearrangement joins TRBV5-1 to TRBJ2-6, with D unclear. CDR1 SGHRS and CDR2 YFSETQ come from the germline V gene. CDR3 length equals 16 residues. CDR3 DNA: TGCACCAGCAGCATATCAACAGTGGCGGGGGCCAACGTCCTGACTTTC. Translation gives CTSSISTVAGANVLTF.

This clonotype was seen only a few times. It is unclear where the CDR3 begins or ends on the DNA, so no DNA is shown, and the CDR3 is as TCRdb lists it. V gene TRBV11-3 combines with J gene TRBJ1-2. Both ends counted, the CDR3 spans 12 residues. CDR1 is SGHNT and CDR2 is YENEEA in the germline V gene. Here the CDR3 reads CATKTGCYCCTF.

The rearrangement joins TRBV6-1 to TRBJ2-1; D not resolved. Between the trimmed V and J ends, which lost 5 bases and 9 bases, there was a span of 11 bases. CDR1 MNHNS and CDR2 SASEGT come from the germline V gene. CDR3 length equals 12 residues. CDR3 sequence: CASSTYWCEQFF. CDR3 bases: TGTGCCAGCAGTACGTATTGGTGTGAGCAGTTCTTC.